This T cell receptor (beta chain) is drawn from a study of blood T cell repertoires in COVID-19. Looking at the study overall: Some COVID-19 samples were acute and others convalescent; all came from the United States, Italy and Spain.

Some clones are missing from TCRdb's copy, which holds only in-frame ones; the method was immunoSEQ multiplex PCR. The sample yields some 150,000 clones, just under 85% seen once. The germline V gene encodes CDR1 MNHEY and CDR2 SVGAGI. This CDR3 has 14 residues. J gave up 2 bases and V 6 bases, and 2 bases lay outside the gene matches. The source material was peripheral blood. V gene TRBV6-5 combines with J gene TRBJ1-5; 9 bases are shared with TRBD1. The clonotype comes from a man aged 40-55 years who had recovered from COVID-19. CDR3 sequence: CASRRQGGNQPQHF. In DNA form, the CDR3 reads TGTGCCAGCAGAAGACAGGGGGGCAATCAGCCCCAGCATTTT.